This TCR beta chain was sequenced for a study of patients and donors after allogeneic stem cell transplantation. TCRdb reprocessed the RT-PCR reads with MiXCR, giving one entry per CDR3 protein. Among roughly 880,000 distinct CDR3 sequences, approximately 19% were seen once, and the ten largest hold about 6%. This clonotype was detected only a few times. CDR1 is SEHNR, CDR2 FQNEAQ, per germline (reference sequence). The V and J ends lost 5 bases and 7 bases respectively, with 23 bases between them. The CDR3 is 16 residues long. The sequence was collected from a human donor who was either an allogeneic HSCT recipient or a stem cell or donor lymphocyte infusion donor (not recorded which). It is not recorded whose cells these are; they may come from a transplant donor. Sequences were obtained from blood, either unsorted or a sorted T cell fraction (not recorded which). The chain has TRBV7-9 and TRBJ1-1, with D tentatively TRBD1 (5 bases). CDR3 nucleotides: TGTGCCAGCAGCGGGACCGGATTTCAGGCGCCGGGTGAAGCTTTCTTT. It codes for CASSGTGFQAPGEAFF.